The entry below gives a single T cell receptor beta chain sequence along with its context. The antigen remains unidentified. This CDR3 has 14 residues. Looked up from germline, CDR1 is DFQATT and CDR2 is SNEGSKA (reference sequence). The V end lost 0 bases, the J end lost 4 bases, and 10 bases lay between the germline ends. A single record per CDR3 protein comes from TCRdb applying MiXCR to the 5' RACE reads. The table has 200,000 to 250,000 distinct CDR3 sequences, 18% seen once; the top ten hold 42%. This record belongs to a study of CD8 T cells in ankylosing spondylitis. Findings of the study overall: It appeared that ankylosing spondylitis blood was characterized by a TCR beta motif of roughly 8 highly homologous variants.

The specimen sequenced was blood, either unsorted or a sorted T cell fraction (not recorded which). The receptor's source is a male donor with ankylosing spondylitis. The V call is TRBV20-1, the J call TRBJ2-1; D call uncertain. The CDR3 loop is CSARDLVTYNEQFF. The CDR3 DNA is TGCAGTGCTAGAGATCTAGTTACTTACAATGAGCAGTTCTTC.